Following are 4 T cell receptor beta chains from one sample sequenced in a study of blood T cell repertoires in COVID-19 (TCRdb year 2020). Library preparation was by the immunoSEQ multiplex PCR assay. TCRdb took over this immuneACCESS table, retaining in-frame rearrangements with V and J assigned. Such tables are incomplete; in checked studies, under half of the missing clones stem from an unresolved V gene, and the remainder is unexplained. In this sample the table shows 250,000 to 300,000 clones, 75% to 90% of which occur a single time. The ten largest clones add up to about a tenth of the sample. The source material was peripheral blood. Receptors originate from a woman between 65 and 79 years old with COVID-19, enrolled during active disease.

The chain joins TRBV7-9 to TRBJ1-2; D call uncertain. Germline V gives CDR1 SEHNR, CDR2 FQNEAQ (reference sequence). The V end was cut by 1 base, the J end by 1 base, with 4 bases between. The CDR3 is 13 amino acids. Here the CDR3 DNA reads TGTGCCAGCAGCTTAGTACATAACTATGGCTACACCTTC. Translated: CASSLVHNYGYTF.

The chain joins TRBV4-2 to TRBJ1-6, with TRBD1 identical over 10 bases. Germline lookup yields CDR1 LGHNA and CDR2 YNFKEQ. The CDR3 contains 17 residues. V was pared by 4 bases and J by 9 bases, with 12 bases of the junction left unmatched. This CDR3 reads CASSLDRGAIIGSPLHF. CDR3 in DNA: TGTGCCAGCAGCCTGGACAGGGGGGCCATAATTGGTTCACCCCTCCACTTT.

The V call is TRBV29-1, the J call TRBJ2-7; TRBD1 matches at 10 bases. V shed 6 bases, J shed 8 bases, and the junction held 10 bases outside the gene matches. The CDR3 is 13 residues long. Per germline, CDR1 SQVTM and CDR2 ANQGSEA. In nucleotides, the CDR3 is TGCAGCGTCGGCCGGGACAGGGGTACCAAGCAGTACTTC. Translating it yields CSVGRDRGTKQYF.

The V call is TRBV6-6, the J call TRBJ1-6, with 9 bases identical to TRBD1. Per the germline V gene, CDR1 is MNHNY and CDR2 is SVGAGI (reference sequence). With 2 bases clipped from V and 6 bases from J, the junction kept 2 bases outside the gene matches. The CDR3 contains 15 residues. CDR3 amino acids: CASSYVTGGNSPLHF. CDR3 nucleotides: TGTGCCAGCAGTTACGTGACAGGGGGTAATTCACCCCTCCACTTT.